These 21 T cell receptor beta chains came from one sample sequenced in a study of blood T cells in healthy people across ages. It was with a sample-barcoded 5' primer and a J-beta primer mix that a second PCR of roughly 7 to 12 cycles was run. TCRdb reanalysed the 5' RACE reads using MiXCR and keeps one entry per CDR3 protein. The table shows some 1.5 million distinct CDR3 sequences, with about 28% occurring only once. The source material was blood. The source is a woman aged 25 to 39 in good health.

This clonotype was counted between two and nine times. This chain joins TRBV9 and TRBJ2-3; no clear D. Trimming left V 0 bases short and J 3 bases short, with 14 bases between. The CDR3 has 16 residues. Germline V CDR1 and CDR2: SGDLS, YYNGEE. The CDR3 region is CASSVGYLPPTDTQYF. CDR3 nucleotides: TGTGCCAGCAGCGTAGGATACCTCCCTCCGACAGATACGCAGTATTTT.

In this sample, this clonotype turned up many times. The CDR3 nucleotides are TGTGCCAGCAGCTTAGGTGAAACTGGGGCCAACGTCCTGACTTTC. Amino acids: CASSLGETGANVLTF. The rearrangement links TRBV7-3 to TRBJ2-6; no reliable D call. In germline, CDR1 is SGHTA, CDR2 FQGTGA. Trimming removed 2 bases at V and 2 bases at J, with 7 bases between. The CDR3 has 15 residues.

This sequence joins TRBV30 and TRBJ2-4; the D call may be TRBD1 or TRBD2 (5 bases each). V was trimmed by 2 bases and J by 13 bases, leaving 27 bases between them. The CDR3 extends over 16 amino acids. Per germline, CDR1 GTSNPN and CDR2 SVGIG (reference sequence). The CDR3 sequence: CAWSTPTGTLDNEQYF. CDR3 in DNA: TGTGCCTGGAGTACCCCCACCGGGACCCTTGACAATGAGCAGTACTTC.

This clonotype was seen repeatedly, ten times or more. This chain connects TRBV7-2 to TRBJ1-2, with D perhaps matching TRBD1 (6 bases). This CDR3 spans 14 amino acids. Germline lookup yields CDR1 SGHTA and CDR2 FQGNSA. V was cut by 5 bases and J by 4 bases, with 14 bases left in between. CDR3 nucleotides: TGTGCCAGCAGCCGGGGGGCAGAATCCTATGGCTACACCTTC. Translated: CASSRGAESYGYTF.

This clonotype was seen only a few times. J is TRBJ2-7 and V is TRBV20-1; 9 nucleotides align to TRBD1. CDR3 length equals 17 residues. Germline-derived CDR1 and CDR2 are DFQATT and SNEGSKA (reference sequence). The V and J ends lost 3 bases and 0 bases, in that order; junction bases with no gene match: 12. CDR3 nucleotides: TGCAGTGCTAGGGATTTTTCCGGGACAGGGAGCTCCTACGAGCAGTACTTC. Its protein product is CSARDFSGTGSSYEQYF.

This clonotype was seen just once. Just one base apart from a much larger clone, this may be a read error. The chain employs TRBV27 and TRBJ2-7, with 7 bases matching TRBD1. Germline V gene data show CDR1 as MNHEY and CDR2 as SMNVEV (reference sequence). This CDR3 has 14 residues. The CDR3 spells CASSYDRVSYKQYF. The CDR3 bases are TGTGCCAGCAGCTATGACAGGGTCTCCTACAAGCAGTACTTC.

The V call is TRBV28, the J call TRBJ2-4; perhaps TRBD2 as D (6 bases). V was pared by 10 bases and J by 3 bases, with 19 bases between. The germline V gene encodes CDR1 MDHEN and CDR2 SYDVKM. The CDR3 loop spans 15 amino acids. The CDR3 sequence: CATGGPRSIKNIQYF. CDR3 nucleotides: TGTGCCACCGGGGGTCCAAGGTCGATCAAAAACATTCAGTACTTC.

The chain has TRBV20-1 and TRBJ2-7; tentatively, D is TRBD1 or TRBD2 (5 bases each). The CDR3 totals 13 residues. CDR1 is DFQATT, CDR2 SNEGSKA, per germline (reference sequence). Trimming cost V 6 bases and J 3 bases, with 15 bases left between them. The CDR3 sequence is CSAWDDVFYEQYF. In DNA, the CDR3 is TGCAGTGCCTGGGACGACGTTTTCTACGAGCAGTACTTC.

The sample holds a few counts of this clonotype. The CDR3 DNA follows: TGTGCCAGCAGCCTTGCTTTTCGGGGGCGTGACGAGCAGTACTTC. It translates to CASSLAFRGRDEQYF. The chain couples TRBV14 to TRBJ2-7; D may correspond to TRBD1 or TRBD2 (6 bases each). Germline V gene sequence: CDR1 SGHDN, CDR2 FVKESK. This CDR3 region has 15 residues. V shed 4 bases and J shed 5 bases, with 18 bases lying between them.

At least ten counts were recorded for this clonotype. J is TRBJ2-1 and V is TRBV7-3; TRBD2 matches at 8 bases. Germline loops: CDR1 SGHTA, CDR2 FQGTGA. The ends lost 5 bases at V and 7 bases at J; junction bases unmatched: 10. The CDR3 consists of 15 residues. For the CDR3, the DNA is TGTGCCAGCAGCCCCCGGTTGGTAGCGGGGAATGAGCAGTTCTTC. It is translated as CASSPRLVAGNEQFF.

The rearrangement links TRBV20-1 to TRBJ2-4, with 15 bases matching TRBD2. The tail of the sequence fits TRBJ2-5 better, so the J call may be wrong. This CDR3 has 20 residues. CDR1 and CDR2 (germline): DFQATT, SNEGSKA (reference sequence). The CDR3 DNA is TGCAGTGCTAGACCCGGACTAGCGGGAGGGATGAGCCTGGGTAAGGAGACCCAGTACTTC. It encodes CSARPGLAGGMSLGKETQYF.

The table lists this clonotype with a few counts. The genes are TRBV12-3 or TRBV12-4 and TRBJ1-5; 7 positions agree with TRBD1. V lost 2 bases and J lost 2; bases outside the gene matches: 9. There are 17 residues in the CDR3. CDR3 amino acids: CASSLRGGQGGNQPQHF. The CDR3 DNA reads TGTGCCAGCAGTTTAAGGGGGGGGCAGGGGGGCAATCAGCCCCAGCATTTT.

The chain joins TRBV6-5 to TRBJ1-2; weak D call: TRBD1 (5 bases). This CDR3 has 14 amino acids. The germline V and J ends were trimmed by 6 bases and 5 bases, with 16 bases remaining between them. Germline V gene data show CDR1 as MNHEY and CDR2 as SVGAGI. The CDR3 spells CASSAREGLYGYTF. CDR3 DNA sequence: TGTGCCAGCAGCGCACGAGAGGGGTTGTATGGCTACACCTTC.

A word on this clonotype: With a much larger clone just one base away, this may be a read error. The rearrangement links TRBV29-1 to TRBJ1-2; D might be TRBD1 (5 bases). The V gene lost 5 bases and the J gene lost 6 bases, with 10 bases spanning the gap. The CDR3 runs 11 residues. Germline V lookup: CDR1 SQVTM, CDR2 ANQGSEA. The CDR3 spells CSVTGAHGYTF. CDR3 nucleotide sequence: TGCAGCGTTACCGGGGCCCATGGCTACACCTTC. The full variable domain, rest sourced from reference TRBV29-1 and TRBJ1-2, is SAVISQKPSRDICQRGTSLTIQCQVDSQVTMMFWYRQQPGQSLTLIATANQGSEATYESGFVIDKFPISRPNLTFSTLTVSNMSPEDSSIYLCSVTGAHGYTFGSGTRLTVV.

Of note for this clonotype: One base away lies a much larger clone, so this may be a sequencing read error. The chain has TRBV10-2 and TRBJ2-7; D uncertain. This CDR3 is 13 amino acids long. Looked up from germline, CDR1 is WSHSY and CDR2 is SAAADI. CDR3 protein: CASSDPAPYKQYF. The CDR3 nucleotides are TGCGCCAGCAGTGACCCAGCCCCCTACAAGCAGTACTTC.

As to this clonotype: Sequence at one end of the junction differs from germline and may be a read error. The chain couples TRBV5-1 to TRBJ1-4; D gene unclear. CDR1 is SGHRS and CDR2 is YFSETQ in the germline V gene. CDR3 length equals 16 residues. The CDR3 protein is CASSYRPEATNGKLFF. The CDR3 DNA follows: TGCGCCAGCAGCTACCGACCCGAGGCAACTAATGGAAAACTGTTTTTT. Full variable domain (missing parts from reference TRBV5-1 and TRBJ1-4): KAGVTQTPRYLIKTRGQQVTLSCSPISGHRSVSWYQQTPGQGLQFLFEYFSETQRNKGNFPGRFSGRQFSNSRSEMNVSTLELGDSALYLCASSYRPEATNGKLFFGSGTQLSVL.

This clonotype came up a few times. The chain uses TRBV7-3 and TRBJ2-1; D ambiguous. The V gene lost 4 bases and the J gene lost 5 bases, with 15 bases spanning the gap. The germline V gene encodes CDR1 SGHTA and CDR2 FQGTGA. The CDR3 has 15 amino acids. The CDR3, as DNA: TGTGCCAGCAGCTCCCAAGCCCACCCCAACAATGAGCAGTTCTTC. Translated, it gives CASSSQAHPNNEQFF.

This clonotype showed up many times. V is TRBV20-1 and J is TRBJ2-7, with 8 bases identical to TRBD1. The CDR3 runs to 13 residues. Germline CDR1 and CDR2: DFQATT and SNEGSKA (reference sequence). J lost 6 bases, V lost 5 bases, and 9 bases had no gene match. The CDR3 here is CSALAGGRSEQYF. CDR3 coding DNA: TGCAGTGCTCTCGCAGGGGGCCGAAGCGAGCAGTACTTC.

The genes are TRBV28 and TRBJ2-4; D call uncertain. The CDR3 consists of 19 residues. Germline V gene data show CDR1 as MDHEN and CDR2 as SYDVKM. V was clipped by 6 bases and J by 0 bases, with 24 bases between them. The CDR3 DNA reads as TGTGCCAGCAGCCCCCTTCCCGGTCGGATGATTGAAGCCAAAAACATTCAGTACTTC. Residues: CASSPLPGRMIEAKNIQYF.

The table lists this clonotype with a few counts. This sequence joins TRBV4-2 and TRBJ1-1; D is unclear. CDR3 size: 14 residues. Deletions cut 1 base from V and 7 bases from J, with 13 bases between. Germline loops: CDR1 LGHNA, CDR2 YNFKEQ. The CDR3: CASSQVRAIGEAFF. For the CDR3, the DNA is TGTGCCAGCAGCCAAGTACGCGCGATCGGTGAAGCTTTCTTT.

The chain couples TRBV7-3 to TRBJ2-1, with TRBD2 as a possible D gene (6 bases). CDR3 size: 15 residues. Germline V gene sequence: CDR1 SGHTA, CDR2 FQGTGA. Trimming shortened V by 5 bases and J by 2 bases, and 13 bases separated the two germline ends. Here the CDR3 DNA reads TGTGCCAGCAGCCCACCTGGGGGGACCTACAATGAGCAGTTCTTC. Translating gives CASSPPGGTYNEQFF.